Here is one T cell receptor beta chain with its context. The target antigen is unknown. CDR3 length: 18 residues. The V and J ends lost 0 bases and 0 bases, in that order; junction bases with no gene match: 10. Per germline, CDR1 MNHNS and CDR2 SASEGT. The data belong to a study of vaccination and CD4 T cells after COVID-19. Study background: In the convalescent group, nasal swab PCR was SARS-CoV-2 positive; roughly nine cases were mild and one severe. Samples were taken after vaccination, a median of approximately 70 days after dose two, with a range of 14 to 241. Findings and limits, study-wide: Convalescent patients had a median around 90% of post-vaccine SARS-CoV-2-reactive clones that were detected only after vaccination, not before it.

Sequence data for DNA of cultured CD4+ T cells were generated by the Oncomine TCR Beta short-read assay. One entry per CDR3 protein results from TCRdb running MiXCR on the PCR reads. This sample has 13,000 to 15,000 distinct CDR3 sequences; under 55% occur once, and the top ten carry approximately 14%. The treatment: approximately nine-day PBMC culture with coronavirus spike peptide pools or control peptides (ViraFEST assay). Each well held around 2 million PBMCs in IL-2 (about 10 IU/ml) medium with approximately 10 ug/ml peptide pools. Sample: CD4+ T cells from blood, cultured in vitro. The TCR sequence derives from a human donor who had recovered from COVID-19. J is TRBJ2-7 and V is TRBV6-1; 8 bases fit TRBD2. CDR3 protein: CASSEAKWGGGNSYEQYF. In DNA form, the CDR3 reads TGTGCCAGCAGTGAAGCTAAATGGGGCGGGGGGAACTCCTACGAGCAGTACTTC.